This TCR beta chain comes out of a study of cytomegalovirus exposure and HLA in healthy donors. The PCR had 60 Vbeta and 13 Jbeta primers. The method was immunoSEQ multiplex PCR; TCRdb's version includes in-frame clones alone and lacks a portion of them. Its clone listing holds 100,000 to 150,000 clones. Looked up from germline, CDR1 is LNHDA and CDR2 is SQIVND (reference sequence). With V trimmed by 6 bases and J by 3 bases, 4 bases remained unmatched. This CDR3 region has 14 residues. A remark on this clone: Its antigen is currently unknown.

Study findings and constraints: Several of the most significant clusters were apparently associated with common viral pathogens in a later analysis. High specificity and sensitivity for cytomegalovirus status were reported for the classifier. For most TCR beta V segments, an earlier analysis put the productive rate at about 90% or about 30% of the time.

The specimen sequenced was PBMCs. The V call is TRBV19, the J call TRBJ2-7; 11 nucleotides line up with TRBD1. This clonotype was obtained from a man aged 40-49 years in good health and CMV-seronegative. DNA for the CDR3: TGTGCCAGTAGCGCCGGGACAGGGGGCTACGAGCAGTACTTC. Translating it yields CASSAGTGGYEQYF.